The 21 T cell receptor beta chains listed next were all sequenced from one sample in a study of shared clonotypes between healthy human individuals. This table comes from immunoSEQ multiplex PCR, and its TCRdb copy is limited to in-frame clones, with some not included. The table lists approximately 530,000 clones, 95% to 96% of them singletons. Sequencing was performed on naive CD4+ T cells sorted from blood. Stated subset: CD45RA+ positively selected. These receptors were taken from a woman aged 25 to 39 in good health.

This rearrangement joins TRBV19 to TRBJ1-2; 8 bases line up with TRBD1. The junction had 12 bases not matched to a gene; V was cut back by 5 bases and J by 4 bases. This CDR3 contains 16 residues. Germline-derived CDR1 and CDR2 are LNHDA and SQIVND (reference sequence). For the CDR3, the DNA is TGTGCCAGTAGTGCGACCGGGACAGGAGGGATCTATGGCTACACCTTC. Its protein product is CASSATGTGGIYGYTF.

The chain links TRBV6-5 to TRBJ2-4; D is uncertain. The germline CDR1 and CDR2 sequences are MNHEY and SVGAGI. CDR3 length: 12 amino acids. The V and J ends lost 6 bases and 4 bases respectively, with 7 bases between them. The CDR3 sequence is CASSPGKNIQYF. The CDR3 bases are TGTGCCAGCAGCCCCGGTAAAAACATTCAGTACTTC.

The chain recombines TRBV2 with TRBJ1-3; D not resolved. Germline V gene lookup returns CDR1 SNHLY and CDR2 FYNNEI. CDR3 size: 15 residues. Trimming took off 2 bases at V and 0 bases at J, with 8 bases between the two ends. The CDR3 protein is CASSEHQHSGNTIYF. CDR3 coding DNA: TGTGCCAGCAGTGAACACCAACACTCTGGAAACACCATATATTTT.

J is TRBJ2-3 and V is TRBV11-3; 16 nucleotides align to TRBD2. Germline V gene data show CDR1 as SGHNT and CDR2 as YENEEA. Unmatched junction bases numbered 1, after V lost 3 bases and J lost 4 bases. CDR3 length equals 16 residues. CDR3 amino acids: CASSLGLAGGSDTQYF. The CDR3 DNA is TGTGCCAGCAGCTTGGGACTAGCGGGAGGGTCAGATACGCAGTATTTT.

This sequence joins TRBV5-5 and TRBJ2-2, with D perhaps TRBD1 (5 bases). This CDR3 has 14 amino acids. Germline values: CDR1 SGHKS, CDR2 YYEKEE (reference sequence). Trimming removed 4 bases from V and 4 bases from J, with 11 bases in between. This chain's CDR3 is CASSRTGITGELFF. The DNA of the CDR3 is TGTGCCAGCAGCCGAACAGGAATCACCGGGGAGCTGTTTTTT.

The rearrangement joins TRBV10-1 to TRBJ1-1, with TRBD1 matching over 12 bases. Looked up from germline, CDR1 is WNHNN and CDR2 is SYGVQD (reference sequence). With 6 bases clipped from V and 7 bases from J, the junction kept 6 bases outside the gene matches. CDR3 length equals 14 residues. CDR3 residues: CASSPGQGAFEAFF. The CDR3 DNA follows: TGCGCCAGCAGCCCGGGACAGGGGGCTTTTGAAGCTTTCTTT.

The chain links TRBV11-2 to TRBJ2-7, with TRBD2 identical over 8 bases. Germline V gene data show CDR1 as SGHAT and CDR2 as FQNNGV. Germline trimming cut 5 bases from V and 3 bases from J; bases unmatched to any gene: 15. The CDR3 has 17 amino acids. The CDR3 nucleotides read TGTGCCAGCAGCCCAGGTACGGGGGGGACAAGGTACTACGAGCAGTACTTC. This sequence encodes CASSPGTGGTRYYEQYF.

In its sample, this clone was seen once. The chain is built from TRBV7-3 and TRBJ1-6; 9 bases line up with TRBD1. Germline values: CDR1 SGHTA, CDR2 FQGTGA. Trimming removed 2 bases from V and 5 bases from J; junction bases left unmatched: 4. The CDR3 extends over 16 amino acids. CDR3: CASSLAGQGNNSPLHF. CDR3 nucleotides: TGTGCCAGCAGCTTAGCCGGACAGGGGAATAATTCACCCCTCCACTTT.

The chain uses TRBV28 and TRBJ2-7, with D possibly being TRBD1 (6 bases). V gave up 1 base and J gave up 4 bases, with 11 bases separating them. The CDR3 runs to 14 residues. CDR1 MDHEN and CDR2 SYDVKM come from the germline V gene. Here the CDR3 reads CASSLFQGMYEQYF. CDR3 bases: TGTGCCAGCAGTTTATTCCAGGGGATGTACGAGCAGTACTTC.

Worth noting for this clone: This sample also contains other DNA sequences that code for the same CDR3. The rearrangement links TRBV6-5 to TRBJ2-7; TRBD1 aligns across 8 bases. Per the germline V gene, CDR1 is MNHEY and CDR2 is SVGAGI. Trimming removed 2 bases from V and 4 bases from J; junction bases left unmatched: 1. This CDR3 has 13 amino acids. In DNA form, the CDR3 reads TGTGCCAGCAGTTACAGACAGGGGTACGAGCAGTACTTC. Protein product: CASSYRQGYEQYF.

The rearrangement joins TRBV9 to TRBJ1-3; no definite D call. This CDR3 has 21 amino acids. Trimming stripped 4 bases from V and 0 bases from J, with 29 bases between. Germline loops: CDR1 SGDLS, CDR2 YYNGEE. CDR3 nucleotides: TGTGCCAGCAGCCCCAGACAAGGCCGAGCTGGCGTCCCTTTCTCTGGAAACACCATATATTTT. The encoded protein is CASSPRQGRAGVPFSGNTIYF.

V is TRBV2 and J is TRBJ1-4, with 8 bases lining up with TRBD1. The CDR3 has 16 residues. Germline CDR1 is SNHLY and CDR2 is FYNNEI. V lost 6 bases and J lost 1; bases outside the gene matches: 7. CDR3 loop: CASSGQGWGTNEKLFF. DNA of the CDR3: TGTGCCAGCAGCGGACAGGGTTGGGGAACTAATGAAAAACTGTTTTTT.

In its sample, this clone was seen a few times. V is TRBV4-1 and J is TRBJ1-5; D might be TRBD1 (5 bases). Germline V gene sequence: CDR1 MGHRA, CDR2 YSYEKL. This CDR3 has 14 amino acids. V lost 3 bases and J lost 5, with 11 bases in between. In nucleotides, the CDR3 is TGCGCCAGCAGCCAGACCGACAGTTATCAGCCCCAGCATTTT. Its protein product is CASSQTDSYQPQHF.

The rearrangement links TRBV5-5 to TRBJ2-7; 11 bases are a match to TRBD1. This CDR3 spans 14 amino acids. CDR1 SGHKS and CDR2 YYEKEE come from the germline V gene (reference sequence). The V segment lost 2 bases and the J segment 4 bases; nucleotides outside the gene matches: 2. In DNA, the CDR3 is TGTGCCAGCAGCTTTGGGACAGGGGGATACGAGCAGTACTTC. Translating it yields CASSFGTGGYEQYF. The full variable domain, completed using reference TRBV5-5 and TRBJ2-7, is DAGVTQSPTHLIKTRGQQVTLRCSPISGHKSVSWYQQVLGQGPQFIFQYYEKEERGRGNFPDRFSARQFPNYSSELNVNALLLGDSALYLCASSFGTGGYEQYFGPGTRLTVT.

This clone appeared a few times. J is TRBJ1-2 and V is TRBV5-6; 8 nucleotides agree with TRBD1. The CDR3 loop spans 13 amino acids. Germline-derived CDR1 and CDR2 are SGHDT and YYEEEE. Trimming removed 4 bases from V and 6 bases from J; junction bases left unmatched: 5. DNA of the CDR3: TGTGCCAGCAGCGAGGGACAGGTGCATGGCTACACCTTC. This gives the protein CASSEGQVHGYTF.

V is TRBV6-1 and J is TRBJ2-1; the D gene could be TRBD1 or TRBD2 (5 bases each). CDR1 and CDR2 from the germline V gene are MNHNS and SASEGT. The CDR3 covers 15 residues. V was trimmed by 5 bases and J by 6 bases, leaving 17 bases between them. The CDR3 protein is CASSLGQGRLNEQFF. DNA for the CDR3: TGTGCCAGCAGTTTAGGCCAGGGACGCCTCAATGAGCAGTTCTTC.

The chain combines TRBV28 with TRBJ1-2, with 9 bases matching TRBD1. Germline CDR1 MDHEN, CDR2 SYDVKM. The V segment lost 5 bases and the J segment 8 bases; nucleotides outside the gene matches: 6. There are 13 residues in the CDR3. CDR3 sequence (DNA): TGTGCCAGCAGTCCCGGGACAGGGATAGGCTACACCTTC. This gives the protein CASSPGTGIGYTF.

This rearrangement joins TRBV18 to TRBJ1-3, with D perhaps matching TRBD1 (5 bases). The CDR3 runs to 15 residues. Germline V CDR1 and CDR2: KGHSH, LQKENI. The germline V and J ends were trimmed by 3 bases and 4 bases, with 13 bases remaining between them. CDR3: CASSPTLQAGNTIYF. In nucleotides, the CDR3 is TGTGCCAGCTCACCGACACTACAGGCGGGAAACACCATATATTTT.

The chain recombines TRBV6-1 with TRBJ2-3; D is undetermined. CDR1 is MNHNS, CDR2 SASEGT, per germline. Trimming pared 1 base from V and 5 bases from J, leaving 10 bases between. The CDR3 totals 14 residues. CDR3 nucleotide sequence: TGTGCCAGCAGTGAAGTTCTTCTCGGAGATACGCAGTATTTT. It specifies CASSEVLLGDTQYF.

This sequence joins TRBV5-1 and TRBJ2-6; 8 nucleotides match TRBD1. Germline V gene lookup returns CDR1 SGHRS and CDR2 YFSETQ. The CDR3 consists of 22 residues. J gave up 0 bases and V 4 bases, and 21 bases lay outside the gene matches. The chain's CDR3 is CASSQGVMFIQGVISGANVLTF. The CDR3 bases are TGCGCCAGCAGCCAAGGGGTCATGTTCATACAGGGGGTCATCTCTGGGGCCAACGTCCTGACTTTC.

The chain couples TRBV28 to TRBJ2-5; D might be TRBD1 or TRBD2, each matching 6 bases. V dropped 8 bases and J dropped 5 bases, with 15 bases sitting between them. The CDR3 is 13 residues long. The V gene's germline CDR1 is MDHEN and CDR2 SYDVKM. The CDR3 DNA reads TGTGCCAGCGGGGGGCGGTCTCCGGAGACCCAGTACTTC. Protein: CASGGRSPETQYF.